The entry below describes one T cell receptor (beta chain). Its antigen is unknown. The data were taken from a study of shared clonotypes between healthy human individuals. As for the study in general: Each donor's CD8 memory used one plate, CD8 naive two, each CD4 subset three. Study-wide results and limits: Specimens sampled were limited to blood, with tissue repertoires likely differing.

The assay used deep level. TCRdb keeps only in-frame clones here, not all; method: immunoSEQ multiplex PCR. The sample records about 2.3 million clones, around 92% being singletons. The germline V gene has CDR1 MGHRA and CDR2 YSYEKL. V was clipped by 4 bases and J by 5 bases, with 17 bases between them. The length of the CDR3 is 15 residues. The chain is built from TRBV4-1 and TRBJ1-1, with D perhaps matching TRBD1 (5 bases). This TCR was recovered from a young man in good health. Some clones in this sample may be carry-over from other donors' samples. Sequencing was done on a sample of naive CD4+ T cells from PBMCs. Subset defined: CD45RA+ positively selected. CDR3 region: CASSLRGLAGTEAFF. The CDR3 DNA sequence: TGCGCCAGCAGCCTACGGGGCCTCGCAGGTACTGAAGCTTTCTTT.